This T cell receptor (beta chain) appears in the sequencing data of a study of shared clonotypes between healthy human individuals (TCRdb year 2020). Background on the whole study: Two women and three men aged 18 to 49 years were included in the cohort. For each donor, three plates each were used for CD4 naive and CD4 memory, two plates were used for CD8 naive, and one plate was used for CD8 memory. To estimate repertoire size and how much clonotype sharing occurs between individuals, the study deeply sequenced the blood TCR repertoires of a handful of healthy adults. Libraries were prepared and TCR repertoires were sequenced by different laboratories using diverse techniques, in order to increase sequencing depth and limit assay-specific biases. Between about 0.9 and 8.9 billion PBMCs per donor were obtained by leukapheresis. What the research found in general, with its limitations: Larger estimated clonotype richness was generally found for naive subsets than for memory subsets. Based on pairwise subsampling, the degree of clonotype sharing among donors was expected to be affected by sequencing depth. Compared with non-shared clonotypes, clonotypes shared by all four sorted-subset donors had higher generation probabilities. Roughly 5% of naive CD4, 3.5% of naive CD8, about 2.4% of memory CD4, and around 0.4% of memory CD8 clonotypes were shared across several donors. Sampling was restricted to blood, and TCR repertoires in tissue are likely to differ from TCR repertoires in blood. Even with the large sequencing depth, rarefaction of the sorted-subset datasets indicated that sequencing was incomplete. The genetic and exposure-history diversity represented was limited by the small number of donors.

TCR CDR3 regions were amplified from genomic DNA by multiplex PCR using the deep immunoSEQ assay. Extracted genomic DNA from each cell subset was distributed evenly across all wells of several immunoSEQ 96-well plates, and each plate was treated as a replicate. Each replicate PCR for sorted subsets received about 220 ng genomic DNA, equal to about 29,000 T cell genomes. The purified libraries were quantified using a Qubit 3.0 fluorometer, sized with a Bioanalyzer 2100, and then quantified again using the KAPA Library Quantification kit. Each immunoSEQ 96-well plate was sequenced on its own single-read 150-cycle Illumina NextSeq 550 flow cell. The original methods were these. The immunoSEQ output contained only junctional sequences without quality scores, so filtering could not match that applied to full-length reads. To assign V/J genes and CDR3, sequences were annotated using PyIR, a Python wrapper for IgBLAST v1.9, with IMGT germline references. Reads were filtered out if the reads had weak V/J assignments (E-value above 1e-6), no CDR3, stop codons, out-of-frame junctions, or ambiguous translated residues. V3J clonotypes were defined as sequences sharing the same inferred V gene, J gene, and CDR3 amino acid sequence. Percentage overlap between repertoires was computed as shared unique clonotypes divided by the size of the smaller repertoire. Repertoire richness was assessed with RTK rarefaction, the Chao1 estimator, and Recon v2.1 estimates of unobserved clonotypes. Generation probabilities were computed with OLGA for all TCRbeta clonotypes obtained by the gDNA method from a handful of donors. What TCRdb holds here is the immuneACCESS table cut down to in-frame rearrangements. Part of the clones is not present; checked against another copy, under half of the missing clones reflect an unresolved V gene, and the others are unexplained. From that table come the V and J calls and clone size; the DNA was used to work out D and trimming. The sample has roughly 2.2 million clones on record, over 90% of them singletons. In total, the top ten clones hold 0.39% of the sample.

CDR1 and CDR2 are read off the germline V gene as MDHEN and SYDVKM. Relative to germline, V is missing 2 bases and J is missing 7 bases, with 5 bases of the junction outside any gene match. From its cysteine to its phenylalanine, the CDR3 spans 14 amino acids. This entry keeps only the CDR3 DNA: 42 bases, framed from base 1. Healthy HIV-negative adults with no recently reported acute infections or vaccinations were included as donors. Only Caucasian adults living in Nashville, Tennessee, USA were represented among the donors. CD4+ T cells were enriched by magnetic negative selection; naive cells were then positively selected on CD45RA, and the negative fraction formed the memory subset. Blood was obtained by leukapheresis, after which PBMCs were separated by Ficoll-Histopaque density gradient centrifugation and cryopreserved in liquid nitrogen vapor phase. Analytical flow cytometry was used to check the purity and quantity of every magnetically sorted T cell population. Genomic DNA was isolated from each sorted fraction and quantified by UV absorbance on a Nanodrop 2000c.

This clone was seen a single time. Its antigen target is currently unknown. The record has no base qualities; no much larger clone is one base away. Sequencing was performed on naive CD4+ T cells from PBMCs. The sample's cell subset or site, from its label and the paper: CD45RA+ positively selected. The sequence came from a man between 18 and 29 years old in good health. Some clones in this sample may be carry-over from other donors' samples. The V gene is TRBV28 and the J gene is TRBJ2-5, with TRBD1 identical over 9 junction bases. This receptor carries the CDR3 CASSLAGQGVTQYF. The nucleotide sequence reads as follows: TGTGCCAGCAGTTTAGCGGGACAGGGTGTGACCCAGTACTTC.